Many counts were recorded for the clone carrying this T cell receptor beta chain. The antigen is undetermined. TCRdb itself ran the reads through MiXCR, one entry per CDR3 protein. The table has about 600,000 distinct CDR3 sequences, 20% to 30% seen once; the top ten hold 7.5% to 9%. V shed 8 bases, J shed 4 bases, and the junction held 2 bases outside the gene matches. The CDR3 extends over 12 amino acids. Germline V gene sequence: CDR1 MNHNS, CDR2 SASEGT. This record comes from a study of T cell repertoires in cytomegalovirus infection. For the study at large: An indication of both CMV infection and matching HLA type came from public TCR beta signatures.

Study-level findings and limits: Frequencies of public TCR beta families were cumulated, and this identified carriers of CMV plus the relevant HLA. CMV-specific HLA-C-restricted TCR beta clonotypes dominated the ex vivo response.

The TCR sequence derives from a human donor in good health (CMV status not recorded). Some clones in this sample may be carry-over from other donors' samples. The chain recombines TRBV6-1 with TRBJ2-1, with TRBD1 matching over 7 bases. Sequencing was carried out using CD8+ T cells from PBMCs. The CDR3 loop reads CASGTAYNEQFF. CDR3 bases: TGTGCCAGCGGGACAGCATACAATGAGCAGTTCTTC.